This T cell receptor beta chain was identified during a study of OX40 agonist ivuxolimab in advanced cancers. This clone is a singleton in its sample. Its antigen is undetermined. General observations from the study: The average count of expanded clones was higher among CD8+ T cells than among CD4+.

The CDR3 is 13 amino acids. V was shortened by 8 bases and J by 2 bases, with 9 bases between the two germline ends. Germline loops: CDR1 MNHNS, CDR2 SASEGT. The data were produced by immunoSEQ multiplex PCR, yet TCRdb's version contains in-frame clones alone and is incomplete. This sample has 68,000 or so clones, with roughly 84% found just once. The material was CD4+ or CD8+ T cells sorted from blood, obtained in a trial of the OX40 agonist ivuxolimab. The gene calls are TRBV6-1 and TRBJ2-2, with D perhaps assigned TRBD1 or TRBD2 (5 bases each). The receptor was derived from an adult with an advanced solid tumor such as melanoma, head and neck, liver or kidney cancer. In DNA, the CDR3 is TGTGCCAGCCGGGACGATAACACCGGGGAGCTGTTTTTT. Translation: CASRDDNTGELFF.